This TCR beta chain was recovered during a study of T-cell memory formation after mild COVID-19. Trimming at V came to 3 bases and at J to 9 bases, leaving 8 bases not matched to a gene. The CDR3 length is 15 residues. TCR alpha and TCR beta cDNA libraries with sample barcodes and UMIs came from 5'RACE using constant-segment primers. In TCRdb, the 5' RACE reads were re-called with MiXCR into one record per CDR3 protein. This table has around 200,000 distinct CDR3 sequences, more than 25% appearing once. With regard to this clonotype: Its antigen is unidentified.

Regarding the study as a whole: Contracting CD4+ clones lay largely in CM and EM, with CD8+ ones residing in EMRA. Day 37-peaking second-wave clones had unconfirmed SARS-CoV-2 specificity.

The clonotype originates from an adult woman who had mild COVID-19 (a few samples of this study predate the infection). Cell type and time point are not known. The chain links TRBV12-3 or TRBV12-4 to TRBJ2-1; the match to TRBD2 covers 10 bases. The sequenced sample consisted of PBMCs or a T cell subset sorted from them (not recorded which). CDR3 loop: CASSLAAGGPVEQFF. The CDR3 bases are TGTGCCAGCAGTTTGGCAGCGGGAGGGCCGGTTGAGCAGTTCTTC.